The clone carrying this TCR beta chain was detected only a few times. Antigen: not known. This specimen comes from a study of CD8 T cells in ankylosing spondylitis. General study points: Ankylosing spondylitis blood appeared to be characterized by a TCR beta motif of fewer than ten highly homologous variants.

Each CDR3 protein gets one entry after TCRdb re-called the 5' RACE reads with MiXCR. The data contain about 540,000 distinct CDR3 sequences, about an eighth of them seen just once; the ten biggest clones take up almost 7%. Source material: blood, either unsorted or a sorted T cell fraction (not recorded which). The sequence was collected from a male donor with ankylosing spondylitis.

DNA for the CDR3: TGCAGTGCTAGACCGCTTCGAATAGCGGAGAACACAGATACGCAGTATTTT. It codes for CSARPLRIAENTDTQYF. The chain uses TRBV20-1 and TRBJ2-3, with D perhaps matching TRBD2 (6 bases). The CDR3 is made up of 17 amino acids. Germline CDR1 and CDR2: DFQATT and SNEGSKA (reference sequence). The V gene lost 2 bases and the J gene lost 2 bases, with 20 bases spanning the gap.